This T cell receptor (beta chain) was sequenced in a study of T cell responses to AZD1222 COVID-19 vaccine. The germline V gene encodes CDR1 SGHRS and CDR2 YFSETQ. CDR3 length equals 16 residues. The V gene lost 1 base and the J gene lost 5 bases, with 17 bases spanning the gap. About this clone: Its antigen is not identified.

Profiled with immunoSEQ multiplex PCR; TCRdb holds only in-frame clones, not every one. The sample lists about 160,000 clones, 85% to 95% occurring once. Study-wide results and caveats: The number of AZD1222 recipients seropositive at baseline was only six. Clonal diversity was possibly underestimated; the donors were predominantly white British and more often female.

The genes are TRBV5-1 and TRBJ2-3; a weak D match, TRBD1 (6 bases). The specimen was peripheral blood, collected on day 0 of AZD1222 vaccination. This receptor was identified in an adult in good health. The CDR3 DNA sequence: TGCGCCAGCAGCTTGACCGGGACCCTCAGGGGAGATACGCAGTATTTT. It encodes CASSLTGTLRGDTQYF.